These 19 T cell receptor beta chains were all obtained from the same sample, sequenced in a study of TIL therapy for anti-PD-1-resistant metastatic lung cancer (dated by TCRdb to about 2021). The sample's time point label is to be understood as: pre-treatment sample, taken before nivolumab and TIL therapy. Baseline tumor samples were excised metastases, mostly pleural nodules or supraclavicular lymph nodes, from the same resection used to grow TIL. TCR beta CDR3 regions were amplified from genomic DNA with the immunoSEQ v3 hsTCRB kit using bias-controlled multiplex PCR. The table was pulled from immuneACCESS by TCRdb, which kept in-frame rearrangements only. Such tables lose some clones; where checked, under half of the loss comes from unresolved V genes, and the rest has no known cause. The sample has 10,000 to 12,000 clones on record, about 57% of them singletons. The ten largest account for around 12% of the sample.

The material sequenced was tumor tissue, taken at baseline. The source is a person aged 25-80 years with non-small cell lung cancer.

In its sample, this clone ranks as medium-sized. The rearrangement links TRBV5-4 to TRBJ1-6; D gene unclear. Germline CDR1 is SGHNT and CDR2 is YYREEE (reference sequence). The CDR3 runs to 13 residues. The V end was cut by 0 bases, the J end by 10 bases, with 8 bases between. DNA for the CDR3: TGTGCCAGCAGCTTGGCCGGCCAGTCACCCCTCCACTTT. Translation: CASSLAGQSPLHF.

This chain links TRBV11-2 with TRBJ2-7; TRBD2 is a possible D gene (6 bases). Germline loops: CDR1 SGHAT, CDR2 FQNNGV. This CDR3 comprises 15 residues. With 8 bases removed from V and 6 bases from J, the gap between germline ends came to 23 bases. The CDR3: CASGRVGGQETEQYF. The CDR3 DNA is TGTGCCAGCGGGCGGGTGGGAGGCCAAGAAACCGAGCAGTACTTC.

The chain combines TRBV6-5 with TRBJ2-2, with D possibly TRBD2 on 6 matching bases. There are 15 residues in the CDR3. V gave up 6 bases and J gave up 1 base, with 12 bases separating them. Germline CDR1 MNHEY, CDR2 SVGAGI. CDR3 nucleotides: TGTGCCAGCAGAGACCGGGACTTGAACACCGGGGAGCTGTTTTTT. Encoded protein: CASRDRDLNTGELFF.

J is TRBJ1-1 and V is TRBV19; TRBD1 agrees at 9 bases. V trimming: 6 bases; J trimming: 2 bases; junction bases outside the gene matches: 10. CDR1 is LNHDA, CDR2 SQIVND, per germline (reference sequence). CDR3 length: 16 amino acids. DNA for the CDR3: TGTGCCAGTAGCCAAGTGGGGACAGGGTATAACACTGAAGCTTTCTTT. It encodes CASSQVGTGYNTEAFF.

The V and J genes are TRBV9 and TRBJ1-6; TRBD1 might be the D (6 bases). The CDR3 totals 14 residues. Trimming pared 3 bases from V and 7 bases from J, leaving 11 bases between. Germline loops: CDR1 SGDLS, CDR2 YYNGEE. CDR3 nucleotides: TGTGCCAGCAGCGCGGGACACGCAAATTCACCCCTCCACTTT. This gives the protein CASSAGHANSPLHF.

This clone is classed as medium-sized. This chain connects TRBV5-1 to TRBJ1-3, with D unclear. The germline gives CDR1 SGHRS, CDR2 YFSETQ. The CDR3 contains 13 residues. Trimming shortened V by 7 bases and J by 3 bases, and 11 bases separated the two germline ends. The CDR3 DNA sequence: TGCGCCAGCTCCTCCGAAAGTGGAAACACCATATATTTT. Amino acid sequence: CASSSESGNTIYF. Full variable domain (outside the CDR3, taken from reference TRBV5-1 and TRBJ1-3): KAGVTQTPRYLIKTRGQQVTLSCSPISGHRSVSWYQQTPGQGLQFLFEYFSETQRNKGNFPGRFSGRQFSNSRSEMNVSTLELGDSALYLCASSSESGNTIYFGEGSWLTVV.

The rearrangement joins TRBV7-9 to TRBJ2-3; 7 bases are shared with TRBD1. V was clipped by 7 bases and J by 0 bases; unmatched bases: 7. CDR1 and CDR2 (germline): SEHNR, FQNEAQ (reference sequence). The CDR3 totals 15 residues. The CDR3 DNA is TGTGCCAGCAACAGGGGAGCGGCAAGCACAGATACGCAGTATTTT. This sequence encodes CASNRGAASTDTQYF.

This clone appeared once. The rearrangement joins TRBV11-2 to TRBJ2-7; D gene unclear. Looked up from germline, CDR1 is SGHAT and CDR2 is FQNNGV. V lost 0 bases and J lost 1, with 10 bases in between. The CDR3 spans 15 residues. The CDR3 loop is CASSLDMGISYEQYF. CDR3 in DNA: TGTGCCAGCAGCTTAGATATGGGGATTTCCTACGAGCAGTACTTC.

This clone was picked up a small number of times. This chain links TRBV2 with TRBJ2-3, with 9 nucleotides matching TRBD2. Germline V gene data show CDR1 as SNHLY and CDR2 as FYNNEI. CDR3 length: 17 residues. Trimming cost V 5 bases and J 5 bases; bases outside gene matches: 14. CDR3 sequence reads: CASSLSFSGRVGDTQYF. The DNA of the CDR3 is TGTGCCAGCAGTCTCTCCTTTAGCGGGAGAGTCGGAGATACGCAGTATTTT.

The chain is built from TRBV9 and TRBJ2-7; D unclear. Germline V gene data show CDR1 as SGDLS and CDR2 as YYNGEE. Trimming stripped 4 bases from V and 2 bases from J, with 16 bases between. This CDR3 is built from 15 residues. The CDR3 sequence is CASSPSMHTTYEQYF. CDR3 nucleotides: TGTGCCAGCAGCCCCTCGATGCACACCACCTACGAGCAGTACTTC.

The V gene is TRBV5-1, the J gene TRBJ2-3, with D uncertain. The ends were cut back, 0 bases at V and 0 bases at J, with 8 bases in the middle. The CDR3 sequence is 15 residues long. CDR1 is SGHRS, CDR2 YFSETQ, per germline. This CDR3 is CASSLGPTSTDTQYF. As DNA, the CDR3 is TGCGCCAGCAGCTTGGGTCCCACAAGCACAGATACGCAGTATTTT.

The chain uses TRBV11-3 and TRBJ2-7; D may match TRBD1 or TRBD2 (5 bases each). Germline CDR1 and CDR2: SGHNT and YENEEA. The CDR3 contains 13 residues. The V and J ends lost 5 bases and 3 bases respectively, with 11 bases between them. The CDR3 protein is CASSRGPNYEQYF. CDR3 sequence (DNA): TGTGCCAGCAGCCGGGGACCGAACTACGAGCAGTACTTC.

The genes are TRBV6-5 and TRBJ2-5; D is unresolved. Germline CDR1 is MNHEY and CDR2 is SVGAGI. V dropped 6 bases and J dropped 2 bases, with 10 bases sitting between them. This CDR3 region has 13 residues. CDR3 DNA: TGTGCCAGCAGCCTCGTTTGGCAAGAGACCCAGTACTTC. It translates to CASSLVWQETQYF.

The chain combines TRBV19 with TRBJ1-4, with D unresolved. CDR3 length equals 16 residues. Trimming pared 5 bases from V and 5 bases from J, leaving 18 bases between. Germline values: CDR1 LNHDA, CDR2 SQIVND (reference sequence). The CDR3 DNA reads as TGTGCCAGTAGTTCCCGAGGAGTTGTGGGAAATGAAAAACTGTTTTTT. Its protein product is CASSSRGVVGNEKLFF.

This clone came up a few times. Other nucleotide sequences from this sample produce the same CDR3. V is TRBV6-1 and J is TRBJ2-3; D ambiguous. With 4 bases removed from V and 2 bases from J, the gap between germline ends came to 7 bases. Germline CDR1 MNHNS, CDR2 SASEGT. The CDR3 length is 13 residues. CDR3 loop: CASSGVYTDTQYF. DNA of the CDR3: TGTGCCAGCAGTGGGGTGTACACAGATACGCAGTATTTT.

CDR3 protein: CASSYSNEIARYEQYF. The CDR3 bases are TGTGCCAGCAGTTACTCGAACGAAATAGCACGGTACGAGCAGTACTTC. The rearrangement uses TRBV6-5 and TRBJ2-7; D call uncertain. V was cut by 0 bases and J by 4 bases, with 16 bases left in between. This CDR3 has 16 amino acids. The germline V gene has CDR1 MNHEY and CDR2 SVGAGI.

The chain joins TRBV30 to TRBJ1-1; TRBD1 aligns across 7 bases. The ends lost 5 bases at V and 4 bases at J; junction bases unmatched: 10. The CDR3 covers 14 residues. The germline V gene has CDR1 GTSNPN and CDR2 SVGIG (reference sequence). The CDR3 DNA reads TGTGCCTGGGACAACAGGGGATTAGGCACTGAAGCTTTCTTT. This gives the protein CAWDNRGLGTEAFF.

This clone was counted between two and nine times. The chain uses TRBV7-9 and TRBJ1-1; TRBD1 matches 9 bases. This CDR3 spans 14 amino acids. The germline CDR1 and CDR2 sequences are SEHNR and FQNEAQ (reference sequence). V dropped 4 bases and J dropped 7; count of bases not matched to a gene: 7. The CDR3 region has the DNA TGTGCCAGCAGCTCCCGGGACAGGGACAATGAAGCTTTCTTT. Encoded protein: CASSSRDRDNEAFF.

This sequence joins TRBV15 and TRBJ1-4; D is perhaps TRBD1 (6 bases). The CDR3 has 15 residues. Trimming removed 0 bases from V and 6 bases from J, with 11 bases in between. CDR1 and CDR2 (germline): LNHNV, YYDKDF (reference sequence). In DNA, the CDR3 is TGTGCCACCAGCAGAGATTTAGGGGGTGATGAAAAACTGTTTTTT. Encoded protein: CATSRDLGGDEKLFF.